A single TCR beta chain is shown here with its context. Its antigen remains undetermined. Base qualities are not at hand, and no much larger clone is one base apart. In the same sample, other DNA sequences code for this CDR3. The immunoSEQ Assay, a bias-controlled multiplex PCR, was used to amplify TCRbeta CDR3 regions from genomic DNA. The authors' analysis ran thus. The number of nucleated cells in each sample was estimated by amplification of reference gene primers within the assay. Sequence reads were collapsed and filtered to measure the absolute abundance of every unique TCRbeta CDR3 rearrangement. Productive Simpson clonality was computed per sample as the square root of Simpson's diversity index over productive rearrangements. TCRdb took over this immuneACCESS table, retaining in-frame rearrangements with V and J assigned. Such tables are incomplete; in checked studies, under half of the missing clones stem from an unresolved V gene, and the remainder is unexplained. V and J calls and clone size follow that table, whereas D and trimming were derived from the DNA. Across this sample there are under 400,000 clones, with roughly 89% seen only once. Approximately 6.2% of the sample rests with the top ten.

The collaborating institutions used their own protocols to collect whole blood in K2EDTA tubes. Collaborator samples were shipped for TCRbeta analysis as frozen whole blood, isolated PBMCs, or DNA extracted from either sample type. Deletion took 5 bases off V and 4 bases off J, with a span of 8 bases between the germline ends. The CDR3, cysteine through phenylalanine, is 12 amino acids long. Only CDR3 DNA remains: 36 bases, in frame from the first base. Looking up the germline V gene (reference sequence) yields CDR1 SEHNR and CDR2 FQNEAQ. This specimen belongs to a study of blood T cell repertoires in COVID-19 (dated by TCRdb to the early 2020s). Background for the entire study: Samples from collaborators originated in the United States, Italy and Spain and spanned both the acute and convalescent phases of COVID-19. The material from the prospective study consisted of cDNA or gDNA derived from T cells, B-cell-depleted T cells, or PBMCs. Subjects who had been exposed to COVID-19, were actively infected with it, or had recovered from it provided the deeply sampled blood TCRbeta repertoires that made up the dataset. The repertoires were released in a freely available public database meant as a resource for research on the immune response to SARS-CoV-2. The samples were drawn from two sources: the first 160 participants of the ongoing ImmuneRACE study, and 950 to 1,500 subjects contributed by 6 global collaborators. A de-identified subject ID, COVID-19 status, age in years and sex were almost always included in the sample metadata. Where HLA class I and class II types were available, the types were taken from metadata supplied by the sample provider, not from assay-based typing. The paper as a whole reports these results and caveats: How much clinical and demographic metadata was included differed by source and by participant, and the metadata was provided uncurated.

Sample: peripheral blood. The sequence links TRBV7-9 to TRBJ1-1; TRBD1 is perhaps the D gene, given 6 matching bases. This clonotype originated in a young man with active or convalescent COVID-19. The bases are TGTGCCAGCAGCCGCAGGGGCACTGAAGCTTTCTTT. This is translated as CASSRRGTEAFF.